These 17 T cell receptor beta chains share one sample of origin, sequenced in a study of control samples from healthy donors and cancer patients. Repertoires were generated with immunoSEQ multiplex PCR, while TCRdb's copy carries only in-frame clones and drops some. The sample includes about 52,000 clones, 85% to 95% of them seen just once. The sequenced sample was blood. The receptors were sampled from a man aged 25 to 45 in good health.

This rearrangement joins TRBV5-1 to TRBJ2-7, with a tentative D call TRBD2 (6 bases). Germline V gene data show CDR1 as SGHRS and CDR2 as YFSETQ. The CDR3 contains 14 residues. Trimming stripped 2 bases from V and 0 bases from J, with 9 bases between. The chain's CDR3 is CASSLGTSSYEQYF. The CDR3 DNA follows: TGCGCCAGCAGCTTAGGGACTTCCTCCTACGAGCAGTACTTC.

The rearrangement links TRBV6-1 to TRBJ1-5; TRBD1 matches at 7 bases. Germline V gives CDR1 MNHNS, CDR2 SASEGT. Trimming removed 2 bases from V and 6 bases from J; junction bases left unmatched: 1. CDR3 size: 13 residues. The CDR3 spells CASSEQGVQPQHF. The CDR3 DNA is TGTGCCAGCAGTGAACAGGGGGTTCAGCCCCAGCATTTT.

The chain is built from TRBV4-1 and TRBJ2-7; 7 bases are a match to TRBD2. Germline loops: CDR1 MGHRA, CDR2 YSYEKL. The CDR3 contains 16 residues. The junction had 9 bases not matched to a gene; V was cut back by 4 bases and J by 0 bases. DNA of the CDR3: TGCGCCAGCAGCCCTGGGAGGGGAGGAACCTCCTACGAGCAGTACTTC. Amino acids: CASSPGRGGTSYEQYF.

J is TRBJ1-6 and V is TRBV28, with D possibly TRBD1 on 6 matching bases. There are 15 residues in the CDR3. The V and J ends lost 2 bases and 7 bases respectively, with 12 bases between them. Germline CDR1 and CDR2: MDHEN and SYDVKM. In DNA form, the CDR3 reads TGTGCCAGCAGTTTAAGGGGGATGGAGAATTCACCCCTCCACTTT. Translation gives CASSLRGMENSPLHF.

The V gene is TRBV6-2 or TRBV6-3, the J gene TRBJ2-1; 9 nucleotides match TRBD2. CDR3 length equals 16 residues. Germline-derived CDR1 and CDR2 are MNHEY and SVGEGT. V lost 2 bases, J lost 5 bases, and 7 bases stayed unmatched. CDR3 in amino acids: CASSYEAGGRNNEQFF. The CDR3 region has the DNA TGTGCCAGCAGTTACGAAGCGGGAGGACGAAACAATGAGCAGTTCTTC.

The V and J genes are TRBV28 and TRBJ1-1, with D tentatively TRBD1 (6 bases). Germline loops: CDR1 MDHEN, CDR2 SYDVKM. Trimming took 7 bases from V and 8 from J, leaving 11 bases between them. The CDR3 contains 11 residues. The CDR3 reads CASNREGEAFF. The CDR3 DNA reads TGTGCCAGCAACAGGGAGGGAGAAGCTTTCTTT.

The rearrangement uses TRBV6-5 and TRBJ1-6, with D maybe TRBD1 (6 bases). Trimming removed 7 bases at V and 3 bases at J, with 13 bases between. Germline-derived CDR1 and CDR2 are MNHEY and SVGAGI. This CDR3 is built from 15 residues. As DNA, the CDR3 is TGTGCCAGCATCACCGGGACAAACTATAATTCACCCCTCCACTTT. Its translation: CASITGTNYNSPLHF.

V is TRBV25-1 and J is TRBJ2-4; D is unresolved. CDR1 MGHDK and CDR2 SYGVNS come from the germline V gene. Trimming left V 8 bases short and J 12 bases short, with 14 bases between. The CDR3 runs to 11 residues. This CDR3 is CASGSVRTQYF. CDR3 sequence (DNA): TGTGCCAGCGGATCCGTAAGGACTCAGTACTTC.

This clone has more than one count but fewer than ten. DNA for the CDR3: TGTGCCAGCAGCCCCCTGACAGGGTTTTCTGGAAACACCATATATTTT. Protein sequence: CASSPLTGFSGNTIYF. This chain links TRBV7-8 with TRBJ1-3; 7 bases are shared with TRBD1. This CDR3 is 16 amino acids long. Unmatched junction bases numbered 8, after V lost 5 bases and J lost 1 base. Germline CDR1 SGHVS, CDR2 FQNEAQ.

The chain has TRBV2 and TRBJ1-2; 11 bases fit TRBD1. V lost 8 bases, J lost 8 bases, and 4 bases stayed unmatched. The CDR3 has 12 residues. Per the germline V gene, CDR1 is SNHLY and CDR2 is FYNNEI. The CDR3 sequence is CASGTGGGGYTF. Here the CDR3 DNA reads TGTGCCAGCGGGACAGGGGGAGGCGGCTACACCTTC.

The chain links TRBV24-1 to TRBJ2-5; D unclear. Per germline, CDR1 KGHDR and CDR2 SFDVKD. V gave up 3 bases and J gave up 4 bases, with 8 bases separating them. The CDR3 consists of 13 residues. This CDR3 reads CATSDTRGETQYF. The CDR3 coding sequence is TGTGCCACCAGTGATACCCGAGGAGAGACCCAGTACTTC.

The chain is built from TRBV19 and TRBJ2-7; 8 bases are shared with TRBD2. CDR3 length: 14 residues. Germline CDR1 LNHDA, CDR2 SQIVND (reference sequence). With 3 bases clipped from V and 3 bases from J, the junction kept 4 bases outside the gene matches. CDR3 sequence (DNA): TGTGCCAGTAGTATTGGCGGGACTAGCTACGAGCAGTACTTC. It codes for CASSIGGTSYEQYF.

The gene calls are TRBV11-1 and TRBJ2-7; 9 nucleotides align to TRBD2. The germline CDR1 and CDR2 sequences are SGHAT and FQDESV (reference sequence). Trimming took 3 bases from V and 3 from J; bases not matched to a gene: 3. This CDR3 has 14 amino acids. CDR3 region: CASSFASGDYEQYF. The CDR3 DNA reads as TGTGCCAGCAGCTTTGCTAGCGGGGACTACGAGCAGTACTTC.

This rearrangement joins TRBV2 to TRBJ2-4; D unresolved. The ends were cut back, 3 bases at V and 0 bases at J, with 12 bases in the middle. This CDR3 has 16 residues. CDR1 is SNHLY and CDR2 is FYNNEI in the germline V gene. DNA for the CDR3: TGTGCCAGCAGTGACTGGCTAACACTAGCCAAAAACATTCAGTACTTC. The encoded protein is CASSDWLTLAKNIQYF.

With regard to this clone: Other DNA sequences in this specimen translate into the identical CDR3. This chain connects TRBV6-5 to TRBJ2-3, with 11 bases identical to TRBD2. There are 15 residues in the CDR3. Germline CDR1 is MNHEY and CDR2 is SVGAGI. V lost 6 bases and J lost 1; bases outside the gene matches: 3. CDR3: CASRSGLAGTDTQYF. The CDR3 DNA sequence: TGTGCCAGCAGGTCGGGACTAGCGGGCACAGATACGCAGTATTTT.

This clone has only one observation. The chain is built from TRBV7-8 and TRBJ1-5; 8 bases match TRBD1. This CDR3 comprises 16 residues. Germline values: CDR1 SGHVS, CDR2 FQNEAQ. After removal of 4 bases from V and 3 bases from J, the junction contained 8 bases not matched to a gene. The CDR3 here is CASSSNDRGFNQPQHF. CDR3 DNA sequence: TGTGCCAGCAGCTCCAACGACAGGGGTTTCAATCAGCCCCAGCATTTT. Full variable domain (rest looked up from reference TRBV7-8 and TRBJ1-5): GAGVSQSPRYKVAKRGQDVALRCDPISGHVSLFWYQQALGQGPEFLTYFQNEAQLDKSGLPSDRFFAERPEGSVSTLKIQRTQQEDSAVYLCASSSNDRGFNQPQHFGDGTRLSIL.

The J gene is TRBJ2-1, the V gene TRBV7-6, with 14 bases lining up with TRBD2. V trimming: 2 bases; J trimming: 7 bases; junction bases outside the gene matches: 4. In germline, CDR1 is SGHVS, CDR2 FNYEAQ. The CDR3 totals 16 residues. The CDR3 reads CASSLRLAGGGNEQFF. The DNA for the CDR3 is TGTGCCAGCAGCTTAAGACTAGCGGGAGGGGGAAATGAGCAGTTCTTC.